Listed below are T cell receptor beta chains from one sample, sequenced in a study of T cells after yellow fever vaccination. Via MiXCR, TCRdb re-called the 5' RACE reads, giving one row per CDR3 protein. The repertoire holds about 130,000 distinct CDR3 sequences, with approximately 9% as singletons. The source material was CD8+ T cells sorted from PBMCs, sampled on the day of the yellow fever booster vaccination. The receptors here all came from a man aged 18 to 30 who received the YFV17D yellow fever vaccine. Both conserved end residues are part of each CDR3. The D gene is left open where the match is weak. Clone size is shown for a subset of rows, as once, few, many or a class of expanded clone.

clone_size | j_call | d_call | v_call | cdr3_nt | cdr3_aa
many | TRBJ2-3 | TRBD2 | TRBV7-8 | TGTGCCAGCAGCATGTCAGTCGCACTAGCGGGGTTCGGTACGCAGTATTTT | CASSMSVALAGFGTQYF
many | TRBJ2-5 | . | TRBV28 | TGTGCCAGCACTCCAGAGGGGGGACCAAAAGAGACCCAGTACTTC | CASTPEGGPKETQYF
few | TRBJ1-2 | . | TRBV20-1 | TGCAGTGCTAGAGACCGGGACAAGAACTATGGCTACACCTTC | CSARDRDKNYGYTF
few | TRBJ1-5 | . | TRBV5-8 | TGTGCCAGCAGCTTTGAGGGATTTAGCAATCAGCCCCAGCATTTT | CASSFEGFSNQPQHF
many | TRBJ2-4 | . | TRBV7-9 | TGTGCCAGCAGCGCAGACCTAGCCAAAAACATTCAGTACTTC | CASSADLAKNIQYF
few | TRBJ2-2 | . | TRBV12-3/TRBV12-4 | TGTGCCAGCAGCCTGATGGTCGGGGAGCTGTTTTTT | CASSLMVGELFF
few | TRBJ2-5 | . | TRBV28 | TGTGCCAGCAGTCCACCGACTAGGGAAGAGACCCAGTACTTC | CASSPPTREETQYF
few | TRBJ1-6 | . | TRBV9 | TGTGCCAGCAGCGAGGGCCTTACAGGGAGCTCCTATAATTCACCCCTCCACTTT | CASSEGLTGSSYNSPLHF
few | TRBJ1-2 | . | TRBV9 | TGTGCCAGCAGCCTGACACCTTATGGCTACACCTTC | CASSLTPYGYTF
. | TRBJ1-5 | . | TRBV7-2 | TGTGCCAGCAGCTTAGAGGGTCAGCCCCAGCATTTT | CASSLEGQPQHF
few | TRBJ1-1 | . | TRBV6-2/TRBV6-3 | TGTGCCAGCAGCCCAGACGGACAGTTGTACACTGAAGCTTTCTTT | CASSPDGQLYTEAFF
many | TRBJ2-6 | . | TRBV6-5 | TGTGCCAGCAGTTCTGGGGCCAACGTCCTGACTTTC | CASSSGANVLTF
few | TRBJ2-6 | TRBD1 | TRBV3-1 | TGTGCCAGCAGCCGCGGGACAGGGGTTGCTGGGGCCAACGTCCTGACTTTC | CASSRGTGVAGANVLTF
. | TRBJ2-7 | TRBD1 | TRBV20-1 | TGCAGTGCGTCGACAGGGTTTGACCCTGCCTACGAGCAGTACTTC | CSASTGFDPAYEQYF
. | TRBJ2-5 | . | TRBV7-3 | TGTGCCAGCAGCGCCAACTTGGAGCGAGGAGAGACCCAGTACTTC | CASSANLERGETQYF
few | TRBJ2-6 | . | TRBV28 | TGTGCCAGCAGCACTGGCCTGACGGGCGGGGCCAACGTCCTGACTTTC | CASSTGLTGGANVLTF
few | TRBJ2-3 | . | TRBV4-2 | TGTGCCAGCAGCCCAAGAACTAGTGCGGCAGATACGCAGTATTTT | CASSPRTSAADTQYF
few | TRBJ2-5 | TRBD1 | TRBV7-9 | TGTGCCAGCCAAACCGGCCACAGGGGCCAAGAGACCCAGTACTTC | CASQTGHRGQETQYF
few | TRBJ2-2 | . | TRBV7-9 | TGTGCCAGCAGCCGCCTCGGGGCCAGGTGGTCCGGGGAGCTGTTTTTT | CASSRLGARWSGELFF
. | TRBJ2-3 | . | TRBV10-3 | TGTGCCATCAGTGAGAGATTAGCATCAGATACGCAGTATTTT | CAISERLASDTQYF
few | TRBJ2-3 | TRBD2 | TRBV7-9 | TGTGCCAGCAGCCGACTAGCTCCGGGCACAGATACGCAGTATTTT | CASSRLAPGTDTQYF
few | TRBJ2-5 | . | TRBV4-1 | TGCGCCAGCAGCCAAGATCTACGGGGCTCTCCTTGGGACCGAGAGACCCAGTACTTC | CASSQDLRGSPWDRETQYF
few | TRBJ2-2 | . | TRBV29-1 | TGCAGCGTTGAAGACGAGACAACCGGGGAGCTGTTTTTT | CSVEDETTGELFF
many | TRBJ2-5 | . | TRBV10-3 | TGTGCCTCGACCCCTAGCAGCCAAGAGACCCAGTACTTC | CASTPSSQETQYF